The clone carrying this T cell receptor (beta chain) has just a few counts. Antigen: not known. The CDR3 spans 13 residues. Per the germline V gene, CDR1 is SGHRS and CDR2 is YFSETQ. V dropped 4 bases and J dropped 5; count of bases not matched to a gene: 5. TCRdb ran MiXCR on the RT-PCR reads and lists one entry per CDR3 protein. The sample consists of roughly 500,000 distinct CDR3 sequences, more than 15% of them appearing once. The data derive from a study of response to subunit inactivated influenza vaccine. Study-wide results and caveats: The authors put forward the suggestion that each seasonal influenza vaccination may bring in only a limited number of new T cells.

Sequenced material: CD4+ T cells sorted from PBMCs, taken less than 30 months after vaccination. The chain joins TRBV5-1 to TRBJ2-5; 7 bases line up with TRBD2. The source of this sequence is a man aged 45-69 years who received an inactivated influenza vaccine. CDR3 amino acids: CASSKDGGETQYF. CDR3 coding DNA: TGCGCCAGCAGCAAGGACGGGGGGGAGACCCAGTACTTC.